A single sample gave rise to the 12 T cell receptor beta chains below, sequenced in a study of T cells expressing NK-cell markers. TCRdb processed the 5' RACE reads again and assigns one entry to each CDR3 protein, with no DNA. The sample has about 550,000 distinct CDR3 sequences. The sequenced sample consisted of blood T cells: a sorted CD56 or NKG2C T cell subset, CD4+ or CD8+ T cells, or bulk PBMC T cells (not recorded which). All receptors derive from a man aged 18-30 years in good health.

V gene TRBV6-2 or TRBV6-3 combines with J gene TRBJ2-5. The CDR3 contains 14 residues. In germline, CDR1 is MNHEY, CDR2 SVGEGT. The chain's CDR3 is CASSLQRTEETQYF.

This chain uses TRBV7-2 with TRBJ1-1; TCRdb returns TRBD1, unconfirmable since there is no DNA. CDR3 size: 14 residues. Germline values: CDR1 SGHTA, CDR2 FQGNSA. CDR3 loop: CASGPSRGDTEAFF.

The chain combines TRBV2 with TRBJ2-2; there is no DNA to check the TCRdb D call of TRBD1. Germline CDR1 reads SNHLY; CDR2 reads FYNNEI. The CDR3 has 14 residues. CDR3 in amino acids: CASRRSPGTGELFF. Full variable domain (rest looked up from reference TRBV2 and TRBJ2-2): EPEVTQTPSHQVTQMGQEVILRCVPISNHLYFYWYRQILGQKVEFLVSFYNNEISEKSEIFDDQFSVERPDGSNFTLKIRSTKLEDSAMYFCASRRSPGTGELFFGEGSRLTVL.

The chain employs TRBV30 and TRBJ1-2. The CDR3 sequence is 12 residues long. Germline V gene data show CDR1 as GTSNPN and CDR2 as SVGIG (reference sequence). CDR3: CAWMSRLKGYTF.

The rearrangement links TRBV20-1 to TRBJ2-6. This CDR3 is 14 amino acids long. The germline gives CDR1 DFQATT, CDR2 SNEGSKA (reference sequence). The CDR3 here is CSAPVGTGANVLTF.

V gene TRBV12-3 or TRBV12-4 combines with J gene TRBJ1-1; lacking DNA, the TRBD1 call made by TCRdb goes unchecked. The CDR3 totals 13 residues. CDR3 in amino acids: CASNTRGRAEAFF.

The chain carries TRBV20-1 and TRBJ2-1; TCRdb's D call, TRBD1, is unchecked because there is no DNA. This CDR3 has 15 residues. CDR1 DFQATT and CDR2 SNEGSKA come from the germline V gene (reference sequence). The CDR3 region is CSASTFGGGTDEQFF.

The chain carries TRBV6-1 and TRBJ2-7; checking the TCRdb D call of TRBD2 is not possible without DNA. Per germline, CDR1 MNHNS and CDR2 SASEGT. The CDR3 runs to 13 residues. CDR3 in amino acids: CASSSTGRDEQYF.

This chain connects TRBV11-1 to TRBJ2-3; the D call from TCRdb, TRBD1, cannot be confirmed without DNA. Germline V gene sequence: CDR1 SGHAT, CDR2 FQDESV (reference sequence). The CDR3 runs 17 residues. CDR3 loop: CASSLYQGQPSTDTQYF.

The genes are TRBV6-5 and TRBJ2-2; the D call from TCRdb, TRBD2, cannot be confirmed without DNA. The CDR3 is 17 residues long. Germline loops: CDR1 MNHEY, CDR2 SVGAGI. CDR3 amino acids: CASSHVGLQGGSGELFF.

The chain employs TRBV9 and TRBJ1-4; TCRdb designates TRBD1, a call that cannot be tested without DNA. CDR3 length: 19 residues. The V gene's germline CDR1 is SGDLS and CDR2 YYNGEE. The CDR3 sequence: CASSAETGTGGKWNEKLFF.

The chain combines TRBV7-2 with TRBJ1-5. Per the germline V gene, CDR1 is SGHTA and CDR2 is FQGNSA. The CDR3 is 16 residues long. The CDR3 sequence: CASSLGGPSLYQPQHF.